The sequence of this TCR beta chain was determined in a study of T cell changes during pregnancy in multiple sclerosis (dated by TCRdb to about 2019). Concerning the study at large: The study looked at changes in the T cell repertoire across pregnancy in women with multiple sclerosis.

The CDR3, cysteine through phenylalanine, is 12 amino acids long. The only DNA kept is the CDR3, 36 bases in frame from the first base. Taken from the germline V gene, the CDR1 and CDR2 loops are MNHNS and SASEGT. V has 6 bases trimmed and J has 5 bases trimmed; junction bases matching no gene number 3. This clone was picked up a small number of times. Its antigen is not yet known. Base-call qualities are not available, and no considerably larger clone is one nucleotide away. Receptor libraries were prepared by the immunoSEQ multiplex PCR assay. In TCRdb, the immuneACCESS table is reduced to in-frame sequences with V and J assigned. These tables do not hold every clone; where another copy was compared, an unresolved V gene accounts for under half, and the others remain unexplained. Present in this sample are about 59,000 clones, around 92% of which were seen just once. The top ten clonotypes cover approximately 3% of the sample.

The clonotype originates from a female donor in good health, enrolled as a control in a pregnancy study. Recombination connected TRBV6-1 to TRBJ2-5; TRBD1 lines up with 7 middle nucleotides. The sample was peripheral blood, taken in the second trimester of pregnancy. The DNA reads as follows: TGTGCCAGCAGACAGGGGTGGGAGACCCAGTACTTC. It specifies CASRQGWETQYF.